This TCR beta chain was sequenced during a study of technical replicates of blood from several donors. The CDR3 contains 17 residues. Losses at the gene ends were 0 bases for V and 4 bases for J; bases not matched to a gene: 6. Per the germline V gene, CDR1 is MNHNS and CDR2 is SASEGT. The repertoire was sequenced with immunoSEQ multiplex PCR; TCRdb's copy has only in-frame clones and lacks some. The sample yields around 98,000 clones, approximately 94% seen once. The material sequenced was T cells isolated from PBMCs. The origin of this receptor is a human donor in good health. V is TRBV6-1 and J is TRBJ2-1, with 10 bases that match TRBD2. The chain's CDR3 is CASSEAPTSGNYNEQFF. The CDR3 DNA reads as TGTGCCAGCAGTGAAGCGCCCACTAGCGGGAATTACAATGAGCAGTTCTTC.